This T cell receptor (beta chain) was identified during a study of regulatory T cells in long-lasting Graves disease. The V gene's germline CDR1 is KGHDR and CDR2 SFDVKD. Trimming took 7 bases from V and 2 from J, leaving 12 bases between them. This CDR3 has 14 residues. As to time point: newly diagnosed GD, antithyroid drugs for less than 3 months. RNA isolated from PBMCs was used to make the TCR library. iRepertoire HTBI primers and Arm-PCR of CDR3 regions built TCR beta libraries. From the multiplex PCR reads, TCRdb called clonotypes with MiXCR, one entry per CDR3 protein. The data contain more than 450,000 distinct CDR3 sequences, about 11% of them seen just once; the ten biggest clones take up approximately 9.6%. Remarks on this clonotype: A much larger clone is a single base away; this may be a read error.

Separately, the same data were catalogued under a study of T cells in Graves' hyperthyroidism and ophthalmopathy. From that study: TCR CDR3 underwent first-round RT-PCR with the HTBI primer set. The model foresaw ophthalmopathy a median about 6.1 months prior to onset.

Sequencing was performed on peripheral blood mononuclear cells (PBMCs), taken at new diagnosis, from a patient treated with antithyroid drugs. This clonotype was obtained from a woman aged 30 to 39 with Graves disease. The chain combines TRBV24-1 with TRBJ2-3; maybe TRBD2 (6 bases). The CDR3 DNA is TGTGCCACCAGCGTAGCGGATAACACAGATACGCAGTATTTT. Protein sequence: CATSVADNTDTQYF.